This T cell receptor (beta chain) originates from a study of cytomegalovirus exposure and HLA in healthy donors (dated by TCRdb to the late 2010s). Looking at the study overall: According to a later analysis, one platform produced both the roughly 120 validation repertoires and the roughly 650 repertoires of the first cohort. High-throughput TCR immunosequencing, statistical association of individual TCRs with disease status, and machine learning were combined to predict cytomegalovirus infection status. A separate validation cohort of over a hundred different subjects was used in addition to the 666-subject first cohort. The study was designed to test whether signatures of past pathogen exposure could be identified by cataloging public T cell receptors.

Libraries came from the immunoSEQ multiplex PCR assay. On the authors' methods: To diagnose cytomegalovirus status from the catalog of TCR beta chain sequences, a statistical classification framework was built. TCRdb obtained this table from immuneACCESS and retained in-frame rearrangements with V and J assigned. These tables miss some clones; where compared with another copy, unresolved V genes account for less than half of the shortfall, and the remainder is unexplained. The DNA was the basis for D and trimming; V, J and clone size are from that table. The table for this sample lists some 200,000 clones; about nine tenths of them were counted only once. Clones ranked in the top ten supply 0.85% to 1.2% of the sample. Points the paper makes about the study in general: The authors suggested that the approach could potentially be extended to other disease states and immunological phenotypes. The classifier was reported to diagnose cytomegalovirus status with high specificity and sensitivity in both the original and validation cohorts. Subsequent analysis determined that TCRs grouped into clusters in the first cohort also showed a tendency toward co-occurrence across the 120 or so validation repertoires, and approximately 93% of cluster scores exceeded 0. Across donors, most TCR sequences were observed very rarely, whereas some public TCRs were present in many individuals. The study gave a list of over 150 TCR beta chains associated with cytomegalovirus. A later analysis lacked HLA typing for the validation cohort, so it scored co-occurrence in that cohort across all 130 or so repertoires. In vitro tests confirmed that a few of the cytomegalovirus-associated TCR beta chains recognize cytomegalovirus antigens.

This clone was found many times. Its antigen specificity is not known. Per-base quality was not reported, and no clone a single base away is much larger than it. The donors belonged to the validation cohort of about 120 subjects, which was separate from the roughly 700-subject first cohort. The source is a woman aged 18-35 years in good health and CMV-seronegative. The sample comprised PBMCs.

CDR3 loop: CASSQDQDRGNAGELFF. The DNA reads as follows: TGTGCCAGCAGCCAAGATCAGGACAGGGGGAATGCCGGGGAGCTGTTTTTT. The chain employs TRBV14 and TRBJ2-2; a stretch of 10 junction bases matches TRBD1. V is trimmed back by 0 bases and J by 6 bases, and the junction contains 7 bases that no gene match accounts for. CDR1 and CDR2 were assigned from the germline V gene as SGHDN and FVKESK. The CDR3 sequence holds 17 residues, the cysteine and phenylalanine included. Only CDR3 DNA remains: 51 bases, in frame from the first base.